The entry that follows covers one TCR beta chain sequence. The data originate from a study of PD-1 blockade in classical Hodgkin lymphoma. All patients experienced relapse after autologous stem cell transplantation, and brentuximab vedotin exposure was variable. Trimming shortened V by 1 base and J by 2 bases, and 4 bases separated the two germline ends. This CDR3 has 13 amino acids. Germline V gene sequence: CDR1 SGHTA, CDR2 FQGNSA. Produced via immunoSEQ multiplex PCR; TCRdb's table is partial and in-frame only. The table includes 40,000 or so clones, around 78% detected once. Source: peripheral blood mononuclear cells (PBMCs), taken at baseline. The genes are TRBV7-2 and TRBJ2-3, with D uncertain. This receptor was obtained from a human donor with classical Hodgkin lymphoma. CDR3 amino acids: CASSLELTDTQYF. The DNA of the CDR3 is TGTGCCAGCAGCTTAGAACTCACAGATACGCAGTATTTT.